These 16 T cell receptor beta chains came from one sample sequenced in a study of glioma-infiltrating T cells. Amplification of TCR alpha and beta CDR3 regions from RNA used iRepertoire nested multiplex PCR. A single record per CDR3 protein comes from TCRdb applying MiXCR to the multiplex PCR reads. The sample carries 300,000 to 400,000 distinct CDR3 sequences, 41% recorded once. Input material: glioma tissue, nonneoplastic brain tissue, or PBMCs (not recorded which). The receptors derive from a human donor with low-grade glioma or glioblastoma, undergoing nonglioma brain surgery, or in good health (not recorded which).

V gene TRBV7-8 combines with J gene TRBJ1-1; D remains ambiguous. CDR3 size: 11 residues. The germline V and J ends were trimmed by 5 bases and 8 bases, with 9 bases remaining between them. In germline, CDR1 is SGHVS, CDR2 FQNEAQ. CDR3 nucleotides: TGTGCCAGCAGCCAATTGGGGGAAGCTTTCTTT. Encoded protein: CASSQLGEAFF.

The rearrangement links TRBV27 to TRBJ2-7, with D maybe TRBD1 (6 bases). The CDR3 length is 15 residues. Trimming left V 4 bases short and J 2 bases short, with 15 bases between. Germline V gives CDR1 MNHEY, CDR2 SMNVEV (reference sequence). As DNA, the CDR3 is TGTGCCAGCAGTTCCGGGACACGGAGCGCCTACGAGCAGTACTTC. Its translation: CASSSGTRSAYEQYF.

This clonotype occurred a few times. This chain links TRBV28 with TRBJ1-2; D ambiguous. CDR1 is MDHEN, CDR2 SYDVKM, per germline. This CDR3 region has 15 residues. The V end was cut by 3 bases, the J end by 2 bases, with 13 bases between. This CDR3 reads CASSFPFVGNYGYTF. The CDR3 nucleotides are TGTGCCAGCAGTTTCCCCTTCGTAGGAAACTATGGCTACACCTTC.

The gene calls are TRBV6-1 and TRBJ2-7; 8 nucleotides agree with TRBD2. Unmatched junction bases numbered 3, after V lost 5 bases and J lost 3 bases. The CDR3 loop spans 13 amino acids. Germline assignment: CDR1 MNHNS and CDR2 SASEGT. In nucleotides, the CDR3 is TGTGCCAGCAGTTTTAGCGGGGACTACGAGCAGTACTTC. Its translation is CASSFSGDYEQYF.

The rearrangement links TRBV28 to TRBJ2-1; D is undetermined. Germline loops: CDR1 MDHEN, CDR2 SYDVKM. Trimming removed 6 bases at V and 10 bases at J, with 16 bases between. This CDR3 has 13 residues. The CDR3 DNA follows: TGTGCCAGCAGCTACTCCCTATCCTACGAGCAGTTCTTC. It specifies CASSYSLSYEQFF.

This rearrangement joins TRBV20-1 to TRBJ1-2; TRBD1 matches 9 bases. CDR3 length: 16 residues. The junction had 14 bases not matched to a gene; V was cut back by 5 bases and J by 4 bases. CDR1 and CDR2 from the germline V gene are DFQATT and SNEGSKA (reference sequence). CDR3 sequence reads: CSAPGQGQQILYGYTF. CDR3 DNA sequence: TGCAGTGCTCCGGGACAGGGCCAGCAAATTCTCTATGGCTACACCTTC.

On this clonotype: A much larger clone sits a single nucleotide away, making a read error possible. The V and J genes are TRBV6-2 or TRBV6-3 and TRBJ1-1, with D possibly matching TRBD1 (5 bases). Between the trimmed V and J ends, which lost 7 bases and 11 bases, there was a span of 17 bases. Germline-derived CDR1 and CDR2 are MNHEY and SVGEGT. There are 12 residues in the CDR3. In nucleotides, the CDR3 is TGTGCCAGCAATCAAGGACATGGCGAGGCTTTCTTT. This codes for CASNQGHGEAFF.

This clonotype was recorded at least ten times. The rearrangement joins TRBV6-1 to TRBJ2-2; 9 bases align to TRBD1. The CDR3 is 15 residues long. From germline, CDR1 is MNHNS and CDR2 SASEGT. Unmatched junction bases numbered 6, after V lost 4 bases and J lost 6 bases. CDR3 region: CASSAETGGAGELFF. CDR3 DNA: TGTGCCAGCAGTGCCGAGACAGGGGGGGCCGGGGAGCTGTTTTTT.

The chain links TRBV7-6 to TRBJ2-3; D gene uncertain. The germline CDR1 and CDR2 sequences are SGHVS and FNYEAQ. Between the trimmed V and J ends, which lost 5 bases and 2 bases, there was a span of 14 bases. CDR3 length: 15 residues. This CDR3 is CASSRLLNPTDTQYF. The CDR3 bases are TGTGCCAGCAGCCGTTTACTAAACCCCACAGATACGCAGTATTTT.

V gene TRBV10-3 combines with J gene TRBJ2-7; D possibly corresponds to TRBD1 (6 bases). The CDR3 has 13 amino acids. V was cut by 8 bases and J by 5 bases, with 16 bases left in between. CDR1 and CDR2 (germline): ENHRY, SYGVKD. CDR3 sequence: CAIGGNRADEQYF. Written as DNA, the CDR3 is TGTGCCATCGGAGGCAACAGGGCAGACGAGCAGTACTTC.

There are a few counts of this clonotype. The chain links TRBV7-9 to TRBJ2-7; 7 bases agree with TRBD2. This CDR3 is built from 14 residues. Germline V lookup: CDR1 SEHNR, CDR2 FQNEAQ (reference sequence). Trimming removed 6 bases from V and 0 bases from J; junction bases left unmatched: 5. The CDR3 is CASSFTSDSYEQYF. Written as DNA, the CDR3 is TGTGCCAGCAGTTTTACTAGCGACTCCTACGAGCAGTACTTC.

The rearrangement links TRBV4-1 to TRBJ2-1; D remains unclear. Deletions cut 0 bases from V and 3 bases from J, with 9 bases between. The CDR3 extends over 15 amino acids. Germline V lookup: CDR1 MGHRA, CDR2 YSYEKL. CDR3: CASSQEGKGYNEQFF. The CDR3 DNA follows: TGCGCCAGCAGCCAAGAAGGGAAGGGCTACAATGAGCAGTTCTTC.

This clonotype was picked up many times. J is TRBJ2-7 and V is TRBV27, with 11 positions matching TRBD2. Trimming removed 5 bases from V and 1 base from J; junction bases left unmatched: 4. This CDR3 is 15 amino acids long. Germline values: CDR1 MNHEY, CDR2 SMNVEV (reference sequence). The CDR3 reads CASSPGLAESYEQYF. In DNA form, the CDR3 reads TGTGCCAGCAGTCCGGGACTAGCGGAATCCTACGAGCAGTACTTC.

Remarks on this clonotype: One end of the junction varies from germline; a read error may be responsible. The chain links TRBV14 to TRBJ2-5, with D hard to call. CDR3 size: 12 residues. Germline V gene data show CDR1 as SGHDN and CDR2 as FVKESK. The CDR3 DNA reads as TGTACCAGCAGCCAAGATATGGAGACCCAGTACTTC. This codes for CTSSQDMETQYF.

V gene TRBV25-1 combines with J gene TRBJ2-6; D ambiguous. Trimming removed 7 bases from V and 0 bases from J, with 19 bases in between. The length of the CDR3 is 18 residues. The V gene's germline CDR1 is MGHDK and CDR2 SYGVNS. This CDR3 reads CASTPTPGWASGANVLTF. The DNA of the CDR3 is TGTGCCAGCACCCCTACCCCCGGTTGGGCCTCTGGGGCCAACGTCCTGACTTTC. The full variable domain, with the rest looked up from reference TRBV25-1 and TRBJ2-6, is EADIYQTPRYLVIGTGKKITLECSQTMGHDKMYWYQQDPGMELHLIHYSYGVNSTEKGDLSSESTVSRIRTEHFPLTLESARPSHTSQYLCASTPTPGWASGANVLTFGAGSRLTVL.

This clonotype was observed at least ten times. The chain is built from TRBV20-1 and TRBJ2-1, with a weak D call TRBD2 (6 bases). Germline V gene sequence: CDR1 DFQATT, CDR2 SNEGSKA (reference sequence). There are 14 residues in the CDR3. V dropped 2 bases and J dropped 3 bases, with 11 bases sitting between them. For the CDR3, the DNA is TGCAGTGCTAGACACGCGGGAAACTACAATGAGCAGTTCTTC. Translating gives CSARHAGNYNEQFF.